These 9 T cell receptor beta chains were sequenced from one sample in a study of cytomegalovirus exposure and HLA in healthy donors. The study ran its PCR with 60 Vbeta and 13 Jbeta primers. Some clones are missing from TCRdb's copy, which holds only in-frame ones; the method was immunoSEQ multiplex PCR. This sample has about 190,000 clones, with around 80% found just once. Sequenced input: PBMCs. The receptors derive from a man between 40 and 49 years old in good health and CMV-seropositive.

J is TRBJ2-1 and V is TRBV19, with 7 bases fitting TRBD2. Looked up from germline, CDR1 is LNHDA and CDR2 is SQIVND (reference sequence). This CDR3 has 15 residues. V dropped 3 bases and J dropped 3; count of bases not matched to a gene: 5. The CDR3 here is CASSITSGNYNEQFF. In nucleotides, the CDR3 is TGTGCCAGTAGTATCACCAGCGGGAACTACAATGAGCAGTTCTTC.

The chain uses TRBV18 and TRBJ2-5, with TRBD1 matching 8 bases. The V gene's germline CDR1 is KGHSH and CDR2 LQKENI. The CDR3 covers 14 residues. The ends lost 3 bases at V and 5 bases at J; junction bases unmatched: 5. DNA for the CDR3: TGTGCCAGCTCACCGACAGGGGTAGGGGAGACCCAGTACTTC. Its translation is CASSPTGVGETQYF.

The gene calls are TRBV19 and TRBJ2-7; 8 positions match TRBD1. In germline, CDR1 is LNHDA, CDR2 SQIVND (reference sequence). With 6 bases clipped from V and 2 bases from J, the junction kept 15 bases outside the gene matches. CDR3 length: 17 amino acids. Written as DNA, the CDR3 is TGTGCCAGTAGCAAAGCCACCGACAGGGGCTTCCCCTACGAGCAGTACTTC. This codes for CASSKATDRGFPYEQYF.

The chain recombines TRBV19 with TRBJ2-1; possibly TRBD2 for D (5 bases). V lost 7 bases, J lost 8 bases, and 15 bases lay in between. This CDR3 spans 13 amino acids. Germline V lookup: CDR1 LNHDA, CDR2 SQIVND (reference sequence). The CDR3: CASTPRGVDEQFF. The CDR3, as DNA: TGTGCCAGTACCCCCCGGGGTGTGGATGAGCAGTTCTTC. The complete variable domain, with remaining parts taken from reference TRBV19 and TRBJ2-1, reads DGGITQSPKYLFRKEGQNVTLSCEQNLNHDAMYWYRQDPGQGLRLIYYSQIVNDFQKGDIAEGYSVSREKKESFPLTVTSAQKNPTAFYLCASTPRGVDEQFFGPGTRLTVL.

The chain recombines TRBV2 with TRBJ2-5, with 7 positions matching TRBD2. Germline CDR1 SNHLY, CDR2 FYNNEI. V shed 9 bases and J 5 bases; nucleotides not matched to a gene: 12. CDR3 size: 14 residues. CDR3 in amino acids: CASLRGGPGETQYF. Written as DNA, the CDR3 is TGTGCCAGTTTACGGGGAGGGCCGGGGGAGACCCAGTACTTC.

This CDR3 reads CASSVDSSGASYEQYF. The CDR3 nucleotides read TGCGCCAGCAGCGTCGACTCTAGCGGGGCCTCCTACGAGCAGTACTTC. The V call is TRBV5-1, the J call TRBJ2-7, with 9 bases identical to TRBD2. The CDR3 extends over 16 amino acids. Trimming cost V 4 bases and J 0 bases; bases outside gene matches: 8. Germline CDR1 and CDR2: SGHRS and YFSETQ.

The genes are TRBV2 and TRBJ1-4, with TRBD1 identical over 12 bases. This CDR3 has 16 residues. V dropped 5 bases and J dropped 7; count of bases not matched to a gene: 8. The germline V gene encodes CDR1 SNHLY and CDR2 FYNNEI. CDR3 coding DNA: TGTGCCAGCAGTTCGGGACAGGGGGCGAGGGGTGAAAAACTGTTTTTT. Its protein is CASSSGQGARGEKLFF.

The chain joins TRBV2 to TRBJ2-7; D possibly corresponds to TRBD2 (6 bases). The CDR3 is made up of 13 amino acids. Germline loops: CDR1 SNHLY, CDR2 FYNNEI. V was clipped by 7 bases and J by 3 bases, with 13 bases between them. CDR3 region: CASMKSGLYEQYF. CDR3 coding DNA: TGTGCCAGCATGAAAAGCGGGCTCTACGAGCAGTACTTC.

The chain joins TRBV30 to TRBJ1-1, with D possibly TRBD1 on 5 matching bases. The V and J ends lost 1 base and 10 bases respectively, with 13 bases between them. Germline-derived CDR1 and CDR2 are GTSNPN and SVGIG (reference sequence). The CDR3 covers 12 residues. The CDR3 is CAWSEERGRAFF. The DNA for the CDR3 is TGTGCCTGGAGTGAGGAGCGGGGGAGAGCTTTCTTT.